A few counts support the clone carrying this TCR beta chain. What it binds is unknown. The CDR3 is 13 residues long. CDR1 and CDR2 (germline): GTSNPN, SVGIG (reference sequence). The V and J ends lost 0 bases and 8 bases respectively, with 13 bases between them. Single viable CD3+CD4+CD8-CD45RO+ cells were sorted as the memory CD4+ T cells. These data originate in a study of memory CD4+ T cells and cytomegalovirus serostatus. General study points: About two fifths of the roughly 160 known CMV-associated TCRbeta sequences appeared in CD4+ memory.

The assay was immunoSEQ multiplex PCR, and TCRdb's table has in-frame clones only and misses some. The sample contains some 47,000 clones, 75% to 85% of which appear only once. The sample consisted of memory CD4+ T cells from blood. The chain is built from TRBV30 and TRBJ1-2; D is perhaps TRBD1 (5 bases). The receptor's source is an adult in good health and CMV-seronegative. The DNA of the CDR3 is TGTGCCTGGAGTGTAAGGGACCCGACGGGCTACACCTTC. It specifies CAWSVRDPTGYTF.